The 21 T cell receptor beta chains below all came from one sample that was sequenced in a study of shared clonotypes between healthy human individuals. Clones were read by immunoSEQ multiplex PCR, and TCRdb kept only the in-frame ones, dropping some. This table has hundreds of thousands of clones, 95% to 96% appearing once. Positive CCR7 selection of CD45RO-negative cells yielded the naive CD8 cells, and terminally differentiated effector memory CD45RA+ cells were excluded. The sequencing input was naive CD8+ T cells sorted from blood. All receptors derive from a woman aged 25-40 years in good health.

V is TRBV11-2 and J is TRBJ2-5, with 8 bases identical to TRBD1. Germline-derived CDR1 and CDR2 are SGHAT and FQNNGV. The CDR3 contains 15 residues. V gave up 6 bases and J gave up 3 bases; unmatched junction bases: 9. This CDR3 is CASRPGTGIKETQYF. CDR3 bases: TGTGCCAGCAGGCCTGGGACAGGAATTAAAGAGACCCAGTACTTC.

As for this clone: This specimen includes other DNA sequences encoding the same CDR3. The J gene is TRBJ2-7, the V gene TRBV5-6, with TRBD2 matching over 7 bases. Germline V gives CDR1 SGHDT, CDR2 YYEEEE. The CDR3 is 13 amino acids. With 4 bases clipped from V and 1 base from J, the junction kept 2 bases outside the gene matches. The CDR3 protein is CASSPGGSYEQYF. The DNA of the CDR3 is TGTGCCAGCAGCCCCGGGGGGTCCTACGAGCAGTACTTC.

J is TRBJ2-3 and V is TRBV11-2, with 14 bases that match TRBD2. V shed 6 bases and J 8 bases; nucleotides not matched to a gene: 4. The CDR3 runs to 14 residues. Germline CDR1 reads SGHAT; CDR2 reads FQNNGV. The CDR3 spells CASRGTSGRRTQYF. The CDR3 DNA sequence: TGTGCCAGCAGAGGGACTAGCGGGAGACGTACGCAGTATTTT.

The V call is TRBV7-6, the J call TRBJ1-1; 9 positions match TRBD1. V shed 6 bases, J shed 5 bases, and the junction held 7 bases outside the gene matches. CDR3 length equals 14 residues. Per germline, CDR1 SGHVS and CDR2 FNYEAQ. CDR3 loop: CASSTGGASTEAFF. In nucleotides, the CDR3 is TGTGCCAGCAGTACAGGGGGCGCGTCTACTGAAGCTTTCTTT.

This chain connects TRBV6-6 to TRBJ2-1; 9 nucleotides line up with TRBD2. CDR3 length equals 16 residues. The germline V gene has CDR1 MNHNY and CDR2 SVGAGI (reference sequence). V was clipped by 5 bases and J by 10 bases; unmatched bases: 15. The CDR3 coding sequence is TGTGCCAGCAGTCACGGGACTAGCCTTGGTTGGGAAGAGCAGTTCTTC. Protein sequence: CASSHGTSLGWEEQFF.

This chain connects TRBV2 to TRBJ1-4; tentative D call: TRBD1 (6 bases). The germline V and J ends were trimmed by 10 bases and 3 bases, with 6 bases remaining between them. The germline CDR1 and CDR2 sequences are SNHLY and FYNNEI. The CDR3 sequence is 11 residues long. CDR3 amino acids: CAKGANEKLFF. The DNA for the CDR3 is TGTGCCAAGGGGGCTAATGAAAAACTGTTTTTT.

The chain recombines TRBV28 with TRBJ2-7, with 7 bases matching TRBD2. V lost 8 bases, J lost 3 bases, and 4 bases stayed unmatched. The CDR3 has 12 amino acids. Germline lookup yields CDR1 MDHEN and CDR2 SYDVKM. CDR3 sequence: CASQRELYEQYF. The DNA of the CDR3 is TGTGCCAGCCAGCGGGAACTCTACGAGCAGTACTTC.

This clone was seen a single time. This sample also contains other DNA sequences that code for the same CDR3. The chain has TRBV5-1 and TRBJ2-7; D may be TRBD2 (5 bases). The germline V gene has CDR1 SGHRS and CDR2 YFSETQ. The CDR3 has 13 amino acids. Deletions cut 0 bases from V and 4 bases from J, with 8 bases between. Written as DNA, the CDR3 is TGCGCCAGCAGCTTGGGTGCGGGTTACGAGCAGTACTTC. This sequence encodes CASSLGAGYEQYF.

V is TRBV11-2 and J is TRBJ2-7; TRBD2 aligns across 11 bases. Germline V lookup: CDR1 SGHAT, CDR2 FQNNGV. The V and J ends lost 6 bases and 4 bases, in that order; junction bases with no gene match: 5. This CDR3 comprises 14 residues. The CDR3 sequence is CASRETSGAYEQYF. The DNA of the CDR3 is TGTGCCAGCAGGGAGACTAGCGGGGCGTACGAGCAGTACTTC.

This sequence joins TRBV7-9 and TRBJ2-7, with D uncertain. Deletions cut 6 bases from V and 2 bases from J, with 14 bases between. The CDR3 consists of 14 residues. Germline V lookup: CDR1 SEHNR, CDR2 FQNEAQ (reference sequence). This CDR3 is CASSPLESPYEQYF. The DNA for the CDR3 is TGTGCCAGCAGTCCCCTCGAGAGCCCCTACGAGCAGTACTTC.

The chain couples TRBV28 to TRBJ2-5; a possible D gene is TRBD1 (6 bases). V was trimmed by 7 bases and J by 5 bases, leaving 11 bases between them. CDR1 is MDHEN and CDR2 is SYDVKM in the germline V gene. CDR3 length equals 12 residues. CDR3 loop: CASKGTPETQYF. Written as DNA, the CDR3 is TGTGCCAGCAAAGGGACACCGGAGACCCAGTACTTC.

CDR3 in DNA: TGTGCCAGCAGTTTACGCCGGGGGCCGATCTCCTACGAGCAGTACTTC. Residues: CASSLRRGPISYEQYF. The chain joins TRBV27 to TRBJ2-7, with D perhaps being TRBD1 or TRBD2 (6 bases each). The CDR3 contains 16 residues. CDR1 and CDR2 from the germline V gene are MNHEY and SMNVEV (reference sequence). Trimming shortened V by 2 bases and J by 0 bases, and 14 bases separated the two germline ends.

The V and J genes are TRBV10-1 and TRBJ2-7; 9 nucleotides align to TRBD1. CDR3 length: 14 amino acids. V trimming: 0 bases; J trimming: 6 bases; junction bases outside the gene matches: 3. The germline gives CDR1 WNHNN, CDR2 SYGVQD (reference sequence). The CDR3 sequence is CASSESMTGGEQYF. CDR3 bases: TGCGCCAGCAGTGAGTCGATGACAGGGGGCGAGCAGTACTTC.

The chain employs TRBV27 and TRBJ2-2; D is uncertain. Trimming took 7 bases from V and 2 from J, leaving 23 bases between them. The CDR3 sequence is 18 residues long. Germline CDR1 is MNHEY and CDR2 is SMNVEV (reference sequence). The CDR3 DNA reads TGTGCCAGCACCCCGGTGGTGGAAGAGAGCCTAAACACCGGGGAGCTGTTTTTT. Encoded protein: CASTPVVEESLNTGELFF.

Here the CDR3 DNA reads TGTGCCAGCAGCCCGACACCTTCTAACTATGGCTACACCTTC. Translated: CASSPTPSNYGYTF. The chain has TRBV28 and TRBJ1-2; D is ambiguous. The CDR3 extends over 14 amino acids. With 6 bases removed from V and 0 bases from J, the gap between germline ends came to 11 bases. Germline CDR1 is MDHEN and CDR2 is SYDVKM.

The chain combines TRBV19 with TRBJ1-1; D is ambiguous. The germline CDR1 and CDR2 sequences are LNHDA and SQIVND (reference sequence). V lost 11 bases, J lost 2 bases, and 6 bases lay in between. The CDR3 is 10 amino acids. The DNA for the CDR3 is TGTGCCGCAGCCAACACTGAAGCTTTCTTT. Encoded protein: CAAANTEAFF.

The chain employs TRBV2 and TRBJ2-5; D possibly corresponds to TRBD2 (5 bases). CDR3 length equals 15 residues. Germline V gives CDR1 SNHLY, CDR2 FYNNEI. Trimming shortened V by 4 bases and J by 5 bases, and 17 bases separated the two germline ends. The CDR3 nucleotides read TGTGCCAGCAGTGGTCGGGGTTTGGGCAAGGAGACCCAGTACTTC. Its protein is CASSGRGLGKETQYF.

V usage is TRBV28 and J usage is TRBJ2-1, with D uncertain. This CDR3 contains 13 residues. With 1 base removed from V and 4 bases from J, the gap between germline ends came to 5 bases. CDR1 MDHEN and CDR2 SYDVKM come from the germline V gene. CDR3 in DNA: TGTGCCAGCAGTTTATACCGTTACAATGAGCAGTTCTTC. Translated, it gives CASSLYRYNEQFF.

The chain employs TRBV7-6 and TRBJ2-3; the match to TRBD1 covers 8 bases. V gave up 4 bases and J gave up 7 bases; unmatched junction bases: 13. Germline loops: CDR1 SGHVS, CDR2 FNYEAQ. The CDR3 length is 16 residues. CDR3 in amino acids: CASSYSGTGGSYTQYF. CDR3 coding DNA: TGTGCCAGCAGCTACTCCGGGACAGGAGGCTCCTATACGCAGTATTTT.

The chain combines TRBV25-1 with TRBJ1-5; possibly TRBD1 for D (5 bases). The V and J ends lost 2 bases and 6 bases respectively, with 8 bases between them. This CDR3 has 13 residues. Germline assignment: CDR1 MGHDK and CDR2 SYGVNS. The DNA of the CDR3 is TGTGCCAGCAGTGAAACGGGGGGTCAGCCCCAGCATTTT. This sequence encodes CASSETGGQPQHF. The full variable domain, in which reference TRBV25-1 and TRBJ1-5 provide the parts outside the CDR3, is EADIYQTPRYLVIGTGKKITLECSQTMGHDKMYWYQQDPGMELHLIHYSYGVNSTEKGDLSSESTVSRIRTEHFPLTLESARPSHTSQYLCASSETGGQPQHFGDGTRLSIL.

This clone was seen once. The J gene is TRBJ2-7, the V gene TRBV23-1, with 8 nucleotides matching TRBD1. TRBV23-1 is flagged as an ORF with uncertain function. The ends lost 2 bases at V and 0 bases at J; junction bases unmatched: 9. The CDR3 length is 17 residues. CDR3 coding DNA: TGCGCCAGCAGTCAAGGGACAGGCCCCCTGAGCTCCTACGAGCAGTACTTC. It codes for CASSQGTGPLSSYEQYF.